Presented here are 3 T cell receptor beta chains from one specimen sequenced in a study of cytomegalovirus exposure and HLA in healthy donors. Method: immunoSEQ multiplex PCR; TCRdb's copy keeps in-frame clones and lacks some. The data contain some 340,000 clones, around 90% of them seen just once; the ten biggest clones take up over 1%. The material sequenced was PBMCs. These receptors were taken from a woman in her 30s in good health and CMV-seropositive.

This chain links TRBV19 with TRBJ2-7; weak D call: TRBD2 (6 bases). The CDR3 sequence is 15 residues long. The V gene lost 1 base and the J gene lost 3 bases, with 13 bases spanning the gap. In germline, CDR1 is LNHDA, CDR2 SQIVND (reference sequence). DNA of the CDR3: TGTGCCAGTAGTATAGCCCCCGGGGGAGGCTACGAGCAGTACTTC. Its translation is CASSIAPGGGYEQYF.

This clone showed up many times. The chain uses TRBV29-1 and TRBJ2-1; D gene ambiguous. Germline V CDR1 and CDR2: SQVTM, ANQGSEA. This CDR3 is built from 11 residues. Trimming stripped 4 bases from V and 4 bases from J, with 5 bases between. The CDR3 is CSVASYNEQFF. CDR3 in DNA: TGCAGCGTTGCTTCATACAATGAGCAGTTCTTC.

The V and J genes are TRBV5-1 and TRBJ2-1, with D perhaps TRBD2 (6 bases). Trimming took off 4 bases at V and 8 bases at J, with 13 bases between the two ends. CDR3 length: 13 amino acids. Germline V CDR1 and CDR2: SGHRS, YFSETQ. The CDR3 DNA reads as TGCGCCAGCAGCCCCGCGGGGTGGGATGAGCAGTTCTTC. Amino acids: CASSPAGWDEQFF. The complete variable domain, with remaining parts taken from reference TRBV5-1 and TRBJ2-1, reads KAGVTQTPRYLIKTRGQQVTLSCSPISGHRSVSWYQQTPGQGLQFLFEYFSETQRNKGNFPGRFSGRQFSNSRSEMNVSTLELGDSALYLCASSPAGWDEQFFGPGTRLTVL.